The next 12 T cell receptor beta chains were all read from a single sample in a study of blood T cell repertoires in COVID-19. TCRdb's copy holds only in-frame clones and misses some; the assay was immunoSEQ multiplex PCR. The data hold approximately 300,000 clones, with 75% to 90% observed a single time. The sample taken for sequencing was PBMCs or T cells enriched from blood (not recorded which). The receptor source for this set is a man between 60 and 75 years old who had recovered from COVID-19.

The chain combines TRBV18 with TRBJ1-1; D is possibly TRBD1 (5 bases). The CDR3 has 12 residues. Germline V gene sequence: CDR1 KGHSH, CDR2 LQKENI. Deletions cut 3 bases from V and 4 bases from J, with 6 bases between. The CDR3 region is CASSPQGTEAFF. In DNA, the CDR3 is TGTGCCAGCTCACCGCAGGGCACTGAAGCTTTCTTT.

This clone has only one observation. This chain connects TRBV7-2 to TRBJ1-3; TRBD1 agrees at 9 bases. Looked up from germline, CDR1 is SGHTA and CDR2 is FQGNSA. The trim removed 3 bases at V and 3 bases at J, leaving 3 bases unmatched. The CDR3 extends over 15 amino acids. In DNA, the CDR3 is TGTGCCAGCAGCTTGACAGGGGGTCTTGGAAACACCATATATTTT. Translation gives CASSLTGGLGNTIYF.

The chain is built from TRBV5-1 and TRBJ1-1; TRBD1 aligns across 9 bases. Germline V CDR1 and CDR2: SGHRS, YFSETQ. Trimming removed 3 bases from V and 1 base from J; junction bases left unmatched: 4. This CDR3 is built from 15 residues. CDR3 bases: TGCGCCAGCAGCTCTGGGACAGGGCCGAACACTGAAGCTTTCTTT. It encodes CASSSGTGPNTEAFF.

The CDR3 DNA follows: TGTGCCAGCAGTCCCAGGGGTTACGAGCAGTACTTC. It codes for CASSPRGYEQYF. This chain joins TRBV2 and TRBJ2-7; D is perhaps TRBD1 (6 bases). This CDR3 has 12 amino acids. Germline-derived CDR1 and CDR2 are SNHLY and FYNNEI. Trimming shortened V by 5 bases and J by 4 bases, and 9 bases separated the two germline ends.

The chain joins TRBV7-3 to TRBJ2-3; 7 bases align to TRBD1. The CDR3 consists of 15 residues. The germline CDR1 and CDR2 sequences are SGHTA and FQGTGA. V trimming: 4 bases; J trimming: 9 bases; junction bases outside the gene matches: 13. Here the CDR3 DNA reads TGTGCCAGCAGCTCCACTACCCGACAGGGAGCAACGCAGTATTTT. Amino acid sequence: CASSSTTRQGATQYF.

The chain uses TRBV6-5 and TRBJ1-2, with 8 bases fitting TRBD1. CDR1 is MNHEY, CDR2 SVGAGI, per germline. V shed 2 bases, J shed 8 bases, and the junction held 4 bases outside the gene matches. There are 13 residues in the CDR3. This CDR3 reads CASSYGQGGGYTF. The CDR3 DNA follows: TGTGCCAGCAGTTACGGACAGGGTGGAGGCTACACCTTC.

The CDR3 loop is CASRDLQGVNNEQFF. As DNA, the CDR3 is TGTGCCAGCAGGGACCTACAGGGGGTTAACAATGAGCAGTTCTTC. The rearrangement joins TRBV28 to TRBJ2-1; 8 bases match TRBD1. CDR1 MDHEN and CDR2 SYDVKM come from the germline V gene. Germline trimming cut 6 bases from V and 5 bases from J; bases unmatched to any gene: 9. This CDR3 is built from 15 residues.

The rearrangement links TRBV12-5 to TRBJ1-1; TRBD1 is a possible D gene (5 bases). The CDR3 is 15 residues long. Per the germline V gene, CDR1 is LGHNT and CDR2 is FRNRAP. The V and J ends lost 1 base and 1 base respectively, with 10 bases between them. The CDR3 here is CASGLGRQTNTEAFF. CDR3 bases: TGTGCTAGTGGTTTGGGAAGACAGACGAACACTGAAGCTTTCTTT.

The chain joins TRBV18 to TRBJ1-2; TRBD1 is a possible D gene (5 bases). The CDR3 contains 12 residues. Germline-derived CDR1 and CDR2 are KGHSH and LQKENI. V was shortened by 5 bases and J by 5 bases, with 9 bases between the two germline ends. The CDR3 is CASSGDSYGYTF. The CDR3 DNA reads TGTGCCAGCTCAGGAGACAGTTATGGCTACACCTTC.

The chain has TRBV6-6 and TRBJ1-1; D gene uncertain. V was shortened by 5 bases and J by 4 bases, with 20 bases between the two germline ends. Germline V gene data show CDR1 as MNHNY and CDR2 as SVGAGI (reference sequence). The CDR3 has 16 residues. The CDR3 nucleotides read TGTGCCAGCAGTCCCTGGGCGATACCCGGCAGCACTGAAGCTTTCTTT. This encodes CASSPWAIPGSTEAFF.

The chain links TRBV6-5 to TRBJ2-3, with TRBD1 as a possible D gene (7 bases). The CDR3 runs 15 residues. Trimming shortened V by 6 bases and J by 0 bases, and 13 bases separated the two germline ends. CDR1 and CDR2 from the germline V gene are MNHEY and SVGAGI. The CDR3 DNA is TGTGCCAGCAGATCGACAGGGACTAGCACAGATACGCAGTATTTT. It specifies CASRSTGTSTDTQYF.

This chain uses TRBV6-5 with TRBJ2-1, with D perhaps matching TRBD2 (6 bases). The ends were cut back, 7 bases at V and 4 bases at J, with 17 bases in the middle. Looked up from germline, CDR1 is MNHEY and CDR2 is SVGAGI. This CDR3 has 15 residues. This CDR3 is CASTLTRGVYNEQFF. The CDR3 DNA sequence: TGTGCCAGCACCCTCACGCGGGGAGTATACAATGAGCAGTTCTTC.